This T cell receptor beta chain was recovered during a study of cytomegalovirus exposure and HLA in healthy donors. The CDR3 is 14 amino acids. Germline CDR1 is MNHEY and CDR2 is SMNVEV (reference sequence). V lost 2 bases, J lost 6 bases, and 14 bases lay in between. Notes on this clone: Its antigen is undetermined.

Primers: 60 Vbeta forward and 13 Jbeta reverse. Sequencing was performed with immunoSEQ multiplex PCR; in TCRdb, only in-frame clones are kept and a portion is missing. The table shows about 210,000 clones, with roughly four fifths occurring only once. Study-level results: Earlier analysis looked at TCR beta V segments, and most were productive about 87% or about 30% of the time. Reported performance of the classifier showed diagnosis of cytomegalovirus status with high specificity and sensitivity.

The origin of this receptor is a woman in her 50s in good health and CMV-seropositive. The sample consisted of PBMCs. V and J are TRBV27 and TRBJ2-7; perhaps TRBD2 as D (6 bases). CDR3 region: CASSLGGVRGEQYF. CDR3 coding DNA: TGTGCCAGCAGTTTAGGAGGGGTTCGGGGCGAGCAGTACTTC.